The TCR beta chain described here comes from a study of blood T cell repertoires in COVID-19. The wider study: COVID-19 samples, acute and convalescent, were from the United States, Italy and Spain. PBMCs, B-cell-depleted T cells, or T cells provided the cDNA or gDNA that made up the material.

Original handling: Estimation of nucleated cell counts relied on the amplification of reference gene primers. The repertoire was sequenced with immunoSEQ multiplex PCR; TCRdb's copy has only in-frame clones and lacks some. The V and J calls and the clone size are those of that table, but D and trimming were determined from the DNA. Here the sample spans about 140,000 clones, 70% to 85% being singletons. This CDR3 is 14 amino acids long. Germline-derived CDR1 and CDR2 are LNHDA and SQIVND (reference sequence). After removal of 3 bases from V and 5 bases from J, the junction contained 4 bases not matched to a gene. This clone was picked up many times.

The source is a man aged 60 to 75 with acute or convalescent COVID-19. The chain couples TRBV19 to TRBJ1-1; 9 bases line up with TRBD1. Source material: peripheral blood. The CDR3 bases are TGTGCCAGTAGTATTCGGGGACAGGGAACTGAAGCTTTCTTT. Its protein is CASSIRGQGTEAFF. The full variable domain, its missing parts supplied by reference TRBV19 and TRBJ1-1, is DGGITQSPKYLFRKEGQNVTLSCEQNLNHDAMYWYRQDPGQGLRLIYYSQIVNDFQKGDIAEGYSVSREKKESFPLTVTSAQKNPTAFYLCASSIRGQGTEAFFGQGTRLTVV.